This T cell receptor (beta chain) is drawn from a study of CD8 T cells in Susac syndrome. Overall study results and limits: The authors found around 17 Susac-specific public clones in total CD8+ repertoires and 5 or 6 in CD8+ TEMRA repertoires.

This CDR3 is built from 14 residues. Unmatched junction bases numbered 8, after V lost 5 bases and J lost 5 bases. Germline V gene sequence: CDR1 DFQATT, CDR2 SNEGSKA (reference sequence). In regard to this clonotype: Its cognate antigen is unknown.

The RNA, about 0.5 to 1 ug, was put through reverse transcription using random hexamers. TCR beta CDR3 was amplified by immunoSEQ covering 54 Vbeta and 13 Jbeta. TCRdb re-derived calls from the immunoSEQ multiplex PCR reads in MiXCR, one entry per CDR3 protein. The table shows about 120,000 distinct CDR3 sequences, with about 94% occurring only once. This TCR derives from a human donor with Susac syndrome. Source material: CD8+ T cells from PBMCs. The chain joins TRBV20-1 to TRBJ2-3; TRBD2 matches at 9 bases. The CDR3 DNA reads TGCAGTGCTCCAGCGGGGGGAGAAGGAGATACGCAGTATTTT. Translating it yields CSAPAGGEGDTQYF.